Below are 2 T cell receptor beta chains sequenced from a single sample in a study of blood T cell repertoires in COVID-19. Libraries were prepared by immunoSEQ multiplex PCR; TCRdb keeps only in-frame clonotypes and omits some of them. The data show roughly 410,000 clones, with about 90% seen just once and over 1% held by the top ten. Sequencing was performed on peripheral blood. The receptors shown here come from a man in his forties or fifties with acute or convalescent COVID-19.

The rearrangement uses TRBV6-5 and TRBJ1-1; perhaps TRBD1 as D (5 bases). This CDR3 has 14 residues. The V end was cut by 5 bases, the J end by 1 base, with 11 bases between. The V gene's germline CDR1 is MNHEY and CDR2 SVGAGI. Written as DNA, the CDR3 is TGTGCCAGCAGTAAGGGGCCGGAGAACACTGAAGCTTTCTTT. Amino acid sequence: CASSKGPENTEAFF.

This rearrangement joins TRBV10-3 to TRBJ1-1; D is unclear. The germline CDR1 and CDR2 sequences are ENHRY and SYGVKD. The CDR3 sequence is 12 residues long. With 2 bases removed from V and 4 bases from J, the gap between germline ends came to 5 bases. CDR3 protein: CAISEGATEAFF. DNA of the CDR3: TGTGCCATCAGTGAGGGAGCCACTGAAGCTTTCTTT.